This note documents a single T cell receptor beta chain sequence. Antigen: not known. The authors incorporated unique molecular identifiers into the TCR beta cDNA libraries. The yield from approximately 1 to 10 million T cells was roughly 0.5 million cDNA molecules in total. TCRdb used MiXCR to reprocess the PCR reads, holding one entry per CDR3 protein. The sample has fewer than 550,000 distinct CDR3 sequences; around 34% are singletons. The sample originates from a study of post-analysis software for immune sequencing data. Study-wide points: Patients carried roughly five TRBV segments more frequently than controls did, and TRBV5-6, TRBV5-1 and TRBV20-1 were among them.

Looked up from germline, CDR1 is MNHNS and CDR2 is SASEGT. V lost 2 bases and J 5 bases, leaving 13 bases between the germline ends. This CDR3 comprises 15 residues. Input material: blood. The chain combines TRBV6-1 with TRBJ2-1; D perhaps matches TRBD1 (6 bases). This clonotype was obtained from a girl aged 2-17 years with multiple sclerosis. CDR3 amino acids: CASSERGRGDNEQFF. The CDR3 nucleotides read TGTGCCAGCAGTGAAAGAGGCAGGGGTGACAATGAGCAGTTCTTC.